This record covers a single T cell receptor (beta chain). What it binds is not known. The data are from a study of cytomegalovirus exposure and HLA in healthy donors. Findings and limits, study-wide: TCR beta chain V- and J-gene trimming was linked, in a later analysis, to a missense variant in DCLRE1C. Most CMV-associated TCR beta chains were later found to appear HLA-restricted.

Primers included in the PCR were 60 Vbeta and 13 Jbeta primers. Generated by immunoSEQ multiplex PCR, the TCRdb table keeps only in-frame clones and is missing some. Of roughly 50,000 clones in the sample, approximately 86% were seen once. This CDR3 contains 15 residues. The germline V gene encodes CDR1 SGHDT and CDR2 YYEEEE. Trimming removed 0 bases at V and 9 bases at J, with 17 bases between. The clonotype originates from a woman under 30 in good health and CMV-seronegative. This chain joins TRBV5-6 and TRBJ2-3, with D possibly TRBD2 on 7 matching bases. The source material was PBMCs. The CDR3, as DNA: TGTGCCAGCAGCTTGGCCGGAGGGGGGGGCGAAACGCAGTATTTT. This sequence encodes CASSLAGGGGETQYF.